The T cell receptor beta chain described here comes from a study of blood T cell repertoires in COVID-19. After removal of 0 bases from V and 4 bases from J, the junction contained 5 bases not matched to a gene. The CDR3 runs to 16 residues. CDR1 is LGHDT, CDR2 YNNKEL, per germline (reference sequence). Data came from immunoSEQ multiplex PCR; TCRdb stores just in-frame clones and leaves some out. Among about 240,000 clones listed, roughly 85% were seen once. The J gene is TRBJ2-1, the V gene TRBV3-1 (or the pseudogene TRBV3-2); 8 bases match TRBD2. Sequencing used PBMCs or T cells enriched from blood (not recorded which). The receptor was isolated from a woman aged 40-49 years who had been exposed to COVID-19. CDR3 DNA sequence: TGTGCCAGCAGCCAAGATCGCACTAGCGGATACAATGAGCAGTTCTTC. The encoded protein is CASSQDRTSGYNEQFF.